The 30 T cell receptor beta chains presented below share a single source sample, sequenced in a study of identical twins. TCRdb itself ran the 5' RACE reads through MiXCR, one entry per CDR3 protein. The repertoire holds 650,000 to 750,000 distinct CDR3 sequences, 20% to 25% seen once, with 4.3% in the top ten. This same sample was also part of a study on T cells expressing NK-cell markers.

Sample: PBMCs. These TCRs come from a woman aged 18-29 years in good health.

This clonotype was detected only a few times. J is TRBJ2-3 and V is TRBV27; unclear D gene. Germline values: CDR1 MNHEY, CDR2 SMNVEV (reference sequence). The V gene lost 6 bases and the J gene lost 6 bases, with 10 bases spanning the gap. CDR3 size: 12 residues. This chain's CDR3 is CASREYGDTQYF. CDR3 DNA sequence: TGTGCCAGCAGAGAATATGGGGATACGCAGTATTTT.

The chain joins TRBV20-1 to TRBJ1-4; D is undetermined. In germline, CDR1 is DFQATT, CDR2 SNEGSKA (reference sequence). CDR3 length: 13 residues. The CDR3 is CTPGKGYSEKLFF. CDR3 DNA sequence: TGCACCCCGGGGAAAGGGTACTCTGAAAAACTGTTTTTT.

The sample holds a few counts of this clonotype. This chain connects TRBV6-1 to TRBJ1-1; 9 bases map to TRBD1. CDR3 size: 14 residues. J gave up 8 bases and V 5 bases, and 9 bases lay outside the gene matches. Per the germline V gene, CDR1 is MNHNS and CDR2 is SASEGT. CDR3 sequence reads: CASSTIQGAGEAFF. DNA for the CDR3: TGTGCCAGCAGTACAATACAGGGGGCGGGGGAAGCTTTCTTT.

This chain uses TRBV21-1 with TRBJ1-1; the D call in the table, TRBD1, was not verified against the DNA. TRBV21-1 is tagged as a pseudogene. The CDR3 sequence is 14 residues long. The CDR3 nucleotides are TGTGCCAGCAGCAGCCGACAGGGAAACACTGAAGCTTTCTTT. It encodes CASSSRQGNTEAFF.

This clonotype has a handful of counts. The chain is built from TRBV20-1 and TRBJ2-5; TRBD2 is a possible D gene (6 bases). The CDR3 has 13 amino acids. Between the trimmed V and J ends, which lost 6 bases and 1 base, there was a span of 12 bases. Germline-derived CDR1 and CDR2 are DFQATT and SNEGSKA (reference sequence). DNA of the CDR3: TGCAGTGCCAACCACGGGGGCCAAGAGACCCAGTACTTC. It yields the protein CSANHGGQETQYF.

In its sample, this clonotype was seen a few times. The chain employs TRBV9 and TRBJ2-3; weak D call: TRBD1 (5 bases). Germline CDR1 is SGDLS and CDR2 is YYNGEE. The CDR3 spans 13 residues. V lost 3 bases, J lost 0 bases, and 5 bases lay in between. In nucleotides, the CDR3 is TGTGCCAGCAGCGACAGGAGCACAGATACGCAGTATTTT. This encodes CASSDRSTDTQYF.

This clonotype was counted a few times. The V gene is TRBV3-1, the J gene TRBJ2-7; a possible D gene is TRBD2 (6 bases). CDR1 is LGHDT, CDR2 YNNKEL, per germline (reference sequence). The CDR3 is 17 residues long. Between the trimmed V and J ends, which lost 1 base and 0 bases, there was a span of 16 bases. CDR3 region: CASSQGGRLSGSYEQYF. DNA for the CDR3: TGTGCCAGCAGCCAAGGGGGGAGGCTCTCAGGCTCCTACGAGCAGTACTTC.

The chain has TRBV7-2 and TRBJ2-3; 9 bases are shared with TRBD2. The trim removed 4 bases at V and 0 bases at J, leaving 5 bases unmatched. Germline lookup yields CDR1 SGHTA and CDR2 FQGNSA. CDR3 length: 16 amino acids. The DNA for the CDR3 is TGTGCCAGCAGCTCCCAGGGACTAGCAAGCACAGATACGCAGTATTTT. Its translation is CASSSQGLASTDTQYF.

There are many counts of this clonotype. J is TRBJ1-1 and V is TRBV5-1; D is unclear. The CDR3 is made up of 14 amino acids. Germline V gene data show CDR1 as SGHRS and CDR2 as YFSETQ. V dropped 2 bases and J dropped 1 base, with 9 bases sitting between them. The CDR3 DNA sequence: TGCGCCAGCAGCTTCGGCGGCCAGAACACTGAAGCTTTCTTT. Its translation is CASSFGGQNTEAFF.

This clonotype was observed at least ten times. The chain couples TRBV15 to TRBJ2-3, with 9 bases identical to TRBD2. Germline V gene data show CDR1 as LNHNV and CDR2 as YYDKDF (reference sequence). The CDR3 consists of 15 residues. J gave up 0 bases and V 6 bases, and 4 bases lay outside the gene matches. CDR3 coding DNA: TGTGCCACCAGAAAAACTAGCGGGAGCACAGATACGCAGTATTTT. Translation: CATRKTSGSTDTQYF.

The V gene is TRBV5-1, the J gene TRBJ2-3; D is uncertain. In germline, CDR1 is SGHRS, CDR2 YFSETQ. With 6 bases removed from V and 5 bases from J, the gap between germline ends came to 7 bases. This CDR3 region has 11 residues. Here the CDR3 reads CASIKGDTQYF. The CDR3 coding sequence is TGCGCCAGCATTAAAGGAGATACGCAGTATTTT. Supplemented by reference TRBV5-1 and TRBJ2-3, the full variable domain reads KAGVTQTPRYLIKTRGQQVTLSCSPISGHRSVSWYQQTPGQGLQFLFEYFSETQRNKGNFPGRFSGRQFSNSRSEMNVSTLELGDSALYLCASIKGDTQYFGPGTRLTVL.

CDR3 sequence: CSARRTTGELFF. As DNA, the CDR3 is TGCAGTGCTAGAAGAACGACCGGGGAGCTGTTTTTT. The chain is built from TRBV20-1 and TRBJ2-2; D remains ambiguous. The V end was cut by 2 bases, the J end by 5 bases, with 6 bases between. CDR1 is DFQATT and CDR2 is SNEGSKA in the germline V gene (reference sequence). The CDR3 consists of 12 residues.

The genes are TRBV6-1 and TRBJ2-2; unclear D gene. The length of the CDR3 is 11 residues. Trimming removed 6 bases at V and 7 bases at J, with 6 bases between. Germline loops: CDR1 MNHNS, CDR2 SASEGT. The CDR3 DNA is TGTGCCAGCAGCGAGGTCGGGGAGCTGTTTTTT. Residues: CASSEVGELFF.

For the CDR3, the DNA is TGTGCCAGCAGCGGGACAGCCCTGCCCGTCTACGAGCAGTACTTC. Translated, it gives CASSGTALPVYEQYF. The chain couples TRBV6-1 to TRBJ2-7, with 7 nucleotides matching TRBD1. The trim removed 6 bases at V and 3 bases at J, leaving 11 bases unmatched. CDR1 is MNHNS, CDR2 SASEGT, per germline. The CDR3 extends over 15 amino acids.

CDR3 in DNA: TGCGCCAGCAGCTTGGGATATGACAGGGGAGGCTACGAGCAGTACTTC. Translating gives CASSLGYDRGGYEQYF. This chain links TRBV5-1 with TRBJ2-7; 8 bases are a match to TRBD1. The CDR3 runs to 16 residues. Per germline, CDR1 SGHRS and CDR2 YFSETQ. V dropped 0 bases and J dropped 3; count of bases not matched to a gene: 8. Looking up the rest from reference TRBV5-1 and TRBJ2-7 gives the full variable domain: KAGVTQTPRYLIKTRGQQVTLSCSPISGHRSVSWYQQTPGQGLQFLFEYFSETQRNKGNFPGRFSGRQFSNSRSEMNVSTLELGDSALYLCASSLGYDRGGYEQYFGPGTRLTVT.

To note about this clonotype: A read error may account for a junction end that differs from germline. V gene TRBV7-9 combines with J gene TRBJ1-1; D unclear. Germline V gene lookup returns CDR1 SEHNR and CDR2 FQNEAQ (reference sequence). The CDR3 sequence is 14 residues long. The CDR3 region is CASSRALRNTEAYF. DNA for the CDR3: TGTGCCAGCAGCCGCGCCCTACGAAACACTGAAGCTTACTTT. Based on the CDR3 plus reference TRBV7-9 and TRBJ1-1, the full variable domain is DTGVSQNPRHKITKRGQNVTFRCDPISEHNRLYWYRQTLGQGPEFLTYFQNEAQLEKSRLLSDRFSAERPKGSFSTLEIQRTEQGDSAMYLCASSRALRNTEAYFGQGTRLTVV.

The J gene is TRBJ2-1, the V gene TRBV20-1; 8 bases align to TRBD1. This CDR3 is built from 13 residues. Trimming removed 5 bases from V and 6 bases from J; junction bases left unmatched: 6. Germline assignment: CDR1 DFQATT and CDR2 SNEGSKA (reference sequence). CDR3 region: CSAATGTGNEQFF. DNA for the CDR3: TGCAGTGCTGCTACAGGGACAGGCAATGAGCAGTTCTTC.

This clonotype has a handful of counts. V usage is TRBV6-1 and J usage is TRBJ2-3; a weak D match, TRBD1 (5 bases). The V gene lost 2 bases and the J gene lost 8 bases, with 14 bases spanning the gap. The germline V gene has CDR1 MNHNS and CDR2 SASEGT. The CDR3 is made up of 14 amino acids. The CDR3 DNA sequence: TGTGCCAGCAGTGAAAGTCTTCAGGGCTCTACGCAGTATTTT. Its protein is CASSESLQGSTQYF.

This clonotype has just a few counts. The V call is TRBV4-3, the J call TRBJ2-2, with TRBD2 as a possible D gene (7 bases). V lost 2 bases, J lost 6 bases, and 16 bases lay in between. This CDR3 comprises 16 residues. Germline CDR1 reads LGHNA; CDR2 reads YSLEER. The CDR3 sequence: CASSQKGGDYAGELFF. For the CDR3, the DNA is TGCGCCAGCAGCCAAAAAGGGGGGGACTACGCCGGGGAGCTGTTTTTT.

This clonotype was counted at least ten times. The chain employs TRBV7-9 and TRBJ2-1; 7 nucleotides match TRBD2. The V gene's germline CDR1 is SEHNR and CDR2 FQNEAQ (reference sequence). CDR3 size: 13 residues. The V and J ends lost 0 bases and 10 bases, in that order; junction bases with no gene match: 3. The CDR3 protein is CASSLATGGEQFF. Written as DNA, the CDR3 is TGTGCCAGCAGCTTAGCTACCGGGGGGGAGCAGTTCTTC.

The chain recombines TRBV29-1 with TRBJ2-5; 8 positions match TRBD1. V gave up 6 bases and J gave up 1 base; unmatched junction bases: 1. The V gene's germline CDR1 is SQVTM and CDR2 ANQGSEA. The CDR3 sequence is 12 residues long. This CDR3 reads CSVTGGQETQYF. Written as DNA, the CDR3 is TGCAGCGTCACAGGGGGCCAAGAGACCCAGTACTTC.

The DNA for the CDR3 is TGTGCCACCAGTGAGGGAGGACTAGCGGCCAAAGAGACCCAGTACTTC. It codes for CATSEGGLAAKETQYF. The V call is TRBV24-1, the J call TRBJ2-5, with 10 nucleotides matching TRBD2. J gave up 3 bases and V 4 bases, and 7 bases lay outside the gene matches. Per the germline V gene, CDR1 is KGHDR and CDR2 is SFDVKD. The CDR3 consists of 16 residues.

The chain links TRBV12-3 or TRBV12-4 to TRBJ2-1; TRBD1 aligns across 7 bases. The CDR3 length is 14 residues. V dropped 1 base and J dropped 9; count of bases not matched to a gene: 6. The CDR3 coding sequence is TGTGCCAGCAGTTTAGGGACACAGGGGAGTGAGCAGTTCTTC. It encodes CASSLGTQGSEQFF.

This clonotype has at least ten counts. CDR3 region: CASSKDTPYEQYF. The CDR3, as DNA: TGTGCCAGCAGCAAAGACACTCCCTACGAGCAGTACTTC. The rearrangement uses TRBV21-1 and TRBJ2-7. TRBV21-1 is deemed a pseudogene. The CDR3 has 13 residues.

The gene calls are TRBV20-1 and TRBJ2-1, with D possibly TRBD1 on 7 matching bases. Germline values: CDR1 DFQATT, CDR2 SNEGSKA (reference sequence). This CDR3 has 17 amino acids. V shed 4 bases and J shed 6 bases, with 25 bases lying between them. This CDR3 is CSAMDLIAAPGGNEQFF. The CDR3 nucleotides read TGCAGTGCTATGGACCTGATAGCGGCCCCAGGGGGCAATGAGCAGTTCTTC.

CDR3 in amino acids: CAISKAGLSYEQYF. In DNA form, the CDR3 reads TGTGCCATCAGTAAGGCAGGGCTCTCCTACGAGCAGTACTTC. J is TRBJ2-7 and V is TRBV10-3; D possibly corresponds to TRBD1 (5 bases). Germline V CDR1 and CDR2: ENHRY, SYGVKD. V shed 5 bases and J shed 0 bases, with 11 bases lying between them. The CDR3 is 14 residues long.

This clonotype came up a few times. This chain joins TRBV7-9 and TRBJ2-6; unclear D gene. Germline assignment: CDR1 SEHNR and CDR2 FQNEAQ (reference sequence). V was cut by 5 bases and J by 0 bases, with 8 bases left in between. There are 15 residues in the CDR3. As DNA, the CDR3 is TGTGCCAGCAGCAAATCCTTCTCTGGGGCCAACGTCCTGACTTTC. Translated: CASSKSFSGANVLTF.

The rearrangement joins TRBV20-1 to TRBJ2-5, with D unclear. Deletions cut 0 bases from V and 5 bases from J, with 10 bases between. Germline CDR1 is DFQATT and CDR2 is SNEGSKA (reference sequence). The CDR3 runs to 13 residues. The CDR3 DNA sequence: TGCAGTGCTAGAGATCCAGTAATGGAGACCCAGTACTTC. Residues: CSARDPVMETQYF.

The table lists this clonotype with a few counts. The rearrangement uses TRBV7-2 and TRBJ2-5, with TRBD1 matching 8 bases. CDR1 and CDR2 from the germline V gene are SGHTA and FQGNSA. The CDR3 runs 14 residues. J lost 4 bases, V lost 4 bases, and 5 bases had no gene match. CDR3 nucleotides: TGTGCCAGCAGCTCTCGGACAGGGTCAGAGACCCAGTACTTC. Translating gives CASSSRTGSETQYF.

There are a few counts of this clonotype. V usage is TRBV7-3 and J usage is TRBJ2-2; D might be TRBD2 (6 bases). Per germline, CDR1 SGHTA and CDR2 FQGTGA. This CDR3 has 14 residues. V was cut by 0 bases and J by 6 bases, with 8 bases left in between. The chain's CDR3 is CASSLTAGSGELFF. The DNA of the CDR3 is TGTGCCAGCAGCTTAACGGCGGGGTCCGGGGAGCTGTTTTTT. Supplemented by reference TRBV7-3 and TRBJ2-2, the full variable domain reads GAGVSQTPSNKVTEKGKYVELRCDPISGHTALYWYRQSLGQGPEFLIYFQGTGAADDSGLPNDRFFAVRPEGSVSTLKIQRTERGDSAVYLCASSLTAGSGELFFGEGSRLTVL.